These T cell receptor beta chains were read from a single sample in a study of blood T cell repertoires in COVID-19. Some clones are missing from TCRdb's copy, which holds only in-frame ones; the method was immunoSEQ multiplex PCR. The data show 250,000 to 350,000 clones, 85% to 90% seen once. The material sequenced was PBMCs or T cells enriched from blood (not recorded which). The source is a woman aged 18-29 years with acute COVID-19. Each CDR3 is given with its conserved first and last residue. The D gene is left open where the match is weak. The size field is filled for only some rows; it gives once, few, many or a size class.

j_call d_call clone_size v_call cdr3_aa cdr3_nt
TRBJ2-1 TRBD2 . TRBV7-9 CASSPSLGLAGKVEQFF TGTGCCAGCAGCCCCTCCCTCGGGCTAGCGGGAAAGGTTGAGCAGTTCTTC
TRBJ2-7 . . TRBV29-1 CSVGILTQAYEQYF TGCAGCGTTGGTATTCTCACTCAGGCCTACGAGCAGTACTTC
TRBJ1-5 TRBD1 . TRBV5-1 CASSWTGGNDQPQHF TGCGCCAGCAGCTGGACAGGGGGCAACGATCAGCCCCAGCATTTT
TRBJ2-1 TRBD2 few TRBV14 CASSQVAGGSYNEQFF TGTGCCAGCAGCCAAGTAGCGGGAGGGTCCTACAATGAGCAGTTCTTC
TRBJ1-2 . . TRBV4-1 CASSLTLEGIYGYTF TGCGCCAGCAGCCTAACACTGGAGGGGATCTATGGCTACACCTTC
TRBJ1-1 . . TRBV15 CATSPEYNTEAFF TGTGCCACCAGTCCGGAGTACAACACTGAAGCTTTCTTT
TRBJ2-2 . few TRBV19 CASSLLTANTGELFF TGTGCCAGTAGTCTGTTGACAGCGAACACCGGGGAGCTGTTTTTT
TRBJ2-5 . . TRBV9 CASSVSSSPSAETQYF TGTGCCAGCAGCGTTAGCTCCTCCCCATCGGCCGAGACCCAGTACTTC
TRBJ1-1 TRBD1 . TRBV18 CASSPSQGALEAFF TGTGCCAGCTCACCTTCGCAGGGGGCCCTTGAAGCTTTCTTT
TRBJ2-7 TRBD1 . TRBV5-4 CASSLGGQGGLYEQYF TGTGCCAGCAGCTTGGGGGGACAGGGGGGCCTCTACGAGCAGTACTTC
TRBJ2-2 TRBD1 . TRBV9 CASSLSGGPVTGELFF TGTGCCAGCAGCCTGTCAGGGGGCCCGGTCACCGGGGAGCTGTTTTTT
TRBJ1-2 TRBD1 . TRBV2 CARAVDRDGYTF TGTGCCAGGGCGGTCGACAGGGACGGCTACACCTTC
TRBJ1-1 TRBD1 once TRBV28 CASRDRGPEAFF TGTGCCAGCAGGGATAGGGGGCCTGAAGCTTTCTTT
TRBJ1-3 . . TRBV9 CASSATYSGNTIYF TGTGCCAGCAGCGCTACCTACTCTGGAAACACCATATATTTT
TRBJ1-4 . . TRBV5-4 CASSLFQDRNEKLFF TGTGCCAGCAGCTTGTTCCAGGATAGAAATGAAAAACTGTTTTTT
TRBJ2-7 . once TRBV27 CASSLGPGPTYEQYF TGTGCCAGCAGTTTAGGCCCAGGTCCAACCTACGAGCAGTACTTC
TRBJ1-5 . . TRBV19 CASSLPNQPQHF TGTGCCAGTAGCCTCCCGAATCAGCCCCAGCATTTT
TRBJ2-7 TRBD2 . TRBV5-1 CASSLGVLAGALDEQYF TGCGCCAGCAGCTTGGGGGTATTAGCGGGAGCCTTGGACGAGCAGTACTTC
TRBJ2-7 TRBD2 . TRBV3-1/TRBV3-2 CASSQDGTSGTKQYF TGTGCCAGCAGCCAAGACGGGACTAGCGGGACGAAGCAGTACTTC
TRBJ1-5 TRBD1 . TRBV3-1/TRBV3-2 CASSQGDRGNQPQHF TGTGCCAGCAGCCAGGGAGACAGGGGCAATCAGCCCCAGCATTTT
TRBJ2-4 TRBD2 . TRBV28 CASSIAGLADYFLAKNIQYF TGTGCCAGCTCAATAGCCGGACTAGCGGACTACTTTTTAGCCAAAAACATTCAGTACTTC
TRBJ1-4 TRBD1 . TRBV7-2 CASSITGGDYEKLFF TGTGCCAGCAGCATTACAGGGGGCGACTATGAAAAACTGTTTTTT
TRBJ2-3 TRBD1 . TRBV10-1 CASSEHRGRTDTQYF TGCGCCAGCAGTGAACACAGGGGAAGGACAGATACGCAGTATTTT
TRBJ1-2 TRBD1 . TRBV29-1 CSVNDLGTGGDYGYTF TGCAGCGTTAATGATTTAGGGACAGGGGGAGACTATGGCTACACCTTC
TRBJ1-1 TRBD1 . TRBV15 CATSAALQGPRTEAFF TGTGCCACCAGCGCTGCCTTACAGGGGCCTCGGACTGAAGCTTTCTTT
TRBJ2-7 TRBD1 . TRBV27 CASSLLDRDGSYEQYF TGTGCCAGCAGTTTATTGGACAGGGATGGGTCCTACGAGCAGTACTTC
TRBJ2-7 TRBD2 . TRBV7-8 CASSPLGSSGKSSYEQYF TGTGCCAGCAGCCCCCTCGGCAGTAGCGGGAAAAGCTCCTACGAGCAGTACTTC
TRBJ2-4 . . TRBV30 CASTLGAKSDIQYF .
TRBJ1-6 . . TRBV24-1 CATSDQGTGIGSYNSPLHF TGTGCCACCAGTGACCAGGGTACAGGGATAGGGTCCTATAATTCACCCCTCCACTTT
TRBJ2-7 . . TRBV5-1 CASSLAPTNYEQYF TGCGCCAGCAGCTTGGCCCCGACAAACTACGAGCAGTACTTC
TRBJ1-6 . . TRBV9 CASSVERNSPLHF TGTGCCAGCAGCGTAGAGAGGAACTCACCCCTCCACTTT
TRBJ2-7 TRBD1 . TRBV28 CASSSPGTGSPEQYF TGTGCCAGCAGTTCCCCCGGGACAGGGAGCCCCGAGCAGTACTTC
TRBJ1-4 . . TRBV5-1 CASSARRATNEKLFF TGCGCCAGCAGCGCTCGTCGGGCAACTAATGAAAAACTGTTTTTT
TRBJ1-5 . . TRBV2 CASSEGGGQPQHF TGTGCCAGCAGTGAAGGGGGGGGTCAGCCCCAGCATTTT
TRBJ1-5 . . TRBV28 CASSPTENRIYSNQPQHF TGTGCCAGCAGCCCAACTGAGAACAGGATTTATAGCAATCAGCCCCAGCATTTT
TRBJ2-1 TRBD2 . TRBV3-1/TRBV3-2 CASSQELAGVGEQFF TGTGCCAGCAGCCAAGAACTAGCGGGAGTAGGGGAGCAGTTCTTC
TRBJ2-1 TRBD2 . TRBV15 CATSSGGLAGWGEQFF TGTGCCACCAGCAGTGGGGGACTAGCGGGATGGGGTGAGCAGTTCTTC
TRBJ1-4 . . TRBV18 CASSPFGGATNEKLFF TGTGCCAGCTCACCTTTCGGCGGAGCGACTAATGAAAAACTGTTTTTT
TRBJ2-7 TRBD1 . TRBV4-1 CASSPDRGPAKDEQYF TGCGCCAGCAGCCCGGACAGGGGCCCCGCCAAGGACGAGCAGTACTTC
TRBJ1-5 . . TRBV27 CASSLGGGYHQPQHF TGTGCCAGCAGTTTGGGGGGTGGATACCATCAGCCCCAGCATTTT
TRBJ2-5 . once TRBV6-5 CASSYGLLIETQYF TGTGCCAGCAGTTATGGTCTCCTAATCGAGACCCAGTACTTC
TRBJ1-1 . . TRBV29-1 CSVVGTPNTEAFF TGCAGCGTTGTCGGGACACCGAACACTGAAGCTTTCTTT